This TCR beta chain was captured by sequencing in a study of cytomegalovirus exposure and HLA in healthy donors (dated by TCRdb to about 2017). In the study overall: According to an earlier analysis of 450 to 650 of the donors, 150 million to 200 million T cells yielded roughly 110 million unique TCR beta sequences and about 300 Gb of sequence data. Roughly 300 gigabases of sequencing data and around 87 million unique TCR sequences were included in an early release covering roughly 700 HLA-typed donors. Among the approximately 420 genotyped donors, around 81% belonged to the genetic ancestry cluster associated with self-reported Caucasian donors. The study aimed to test whether cataloging public T cell receptors could reveal signatures of past pathogen exposure. The T cell repertoires of several hundred subjects were profiled by immunosequencing and related to cytomegalovirus serostatus. A separate validation cohort of over 95 different subjects was used in addition to the roughly 720-subject first cohort. To predict cytomegalovirus infection status, the study brought together high-throughput TCR immunosequencing, statistical association of individual TCRs with disease status, and machine learning. A later analysis re-examined previously published TCR beta repertoires from roughly 650 donors and added high-resolution HLA genotyping to investigate patterns of TCR occurrence. The later analysis used no new phenotypic data to find candidate immune exposures, relying instead on TCR beta sequences and their occurrence across donors. To decide whether each TCR beta V gene segment behaved as functional or pseudogenic, an earlier analysis of fewer than 750 of the donors relied on high-throughput TCR beta sequencing. Donor age, sex, ethnicity and CMV serostatus were compiled alongside the repertoire data. Genome-wide SNP genotypes for about three fifths of the roughly 670 donors were used in a later genetic analysis, which treated that subset as a discovery cohort. Every repertoire in the discovery cohort had been generated on one and the same sequencing platform. Class I and class II HLA loci were covered by the typing at four-digit resolution. The number of typed donors differed by locus: 629-630 for A, B, C, DRB1 and DQB1; approximately 540 for DQA1; 606 for DPA1; and 400 to 480 for DPB1. Four to six DR-DQ haplotypes were handled as single units for association and clustering, since linkage in the cohort was strong. On average, around 230,000 unique TCR beta nucleotide sequences were sequenced per donor among 350 to 400 genotyped donors of the cohort, with around 19% of those sequences being non-productive.

The method was the immunoSEQ multiplex PCR assay. For the multiplex PCR, a mixture combining 60 forward primers for TCR Vbeta segments and 13 reverse primers for TCR Jbeta segments was used. A multiplex PCR assay on genomic DNA amplified the CDR3 region of rearranged TCR beta genes. The Illumina HiSeq System was used to sequence the amplified TCR beta libraries as 87-base-pair reads. The original methods were these. A later analysis tallied tens of millions of unique TCR beta chains across the 640 or so repertoires, and around 9.9 million of those chains were shared by two or more donors. A nearest-neighbor algorithm error-corrected the raw reads and collapsed the reads into unique sequences, merging closely related sequences to remove PCR and sequencing errors. V, D and J gene segments were assigned by aligning CDR3 sequences to IMGT reference sequences. For a sequence to be retained, a match of at least six nucleotides was required to both a V gene segment and a J gene segment. Rearrangements were called productive when the CDR3 lacked stop codons and stayed in frame with V and J; all others were non-productive. Following IMGT convention, CDR3 was defined as the stretch from the second conserved V-encoded cysteine up to the conserved J-encoded phenylalanine. The earlier analysis of 587 of the donors excluded sequences that lacked an unambiguous match to a single V gene segment. An earlier analysis of some 500 of the donors classified V segments as functional when productive rearrangements were above 56.7% and as segregating when the standard deviation between donors was above 5%. A statistical classification framework was built to diagnose cytomegalovirus status from the catalog of TCR beta chain sequences. A later analysis assigned V and J genes by comparing TCR nucleotide sequences with IMGT/GENE-DB human TR gene sequences. A later analysis assigned CDR3 sequences and most-parsimonious VDJ recombination scenarios with the TCRdist pipeline. In a later analysis, each TCR beta chain was defined by its CDR3 amino acid sequence together with its V-gene family, and reads without a unique V-gene family were excluded. To address suspected cross-contamination and a sequencing artifact, a later analysis removed roughly 580 highly shared, low-generation-probability nucleotide sequences. In a later analysis, a clonal expansion index was calculated for each public chain from normalized within-repertoire ranks of inferred template counts. In a later analysis, generation probabilities were computed using a VDJ recombination model fitted to out-of-frame rearrangements, and the results were checked against IGoR. In a later analysis, TCR-TCR, TCR-HLA and TCR-CMV co-occurrence was scored with hypergeometric tests, and a repertoire-size bias correction was applied to TCR pairs. False discovery rates were estimated in a later analysis by permuting HLA or CMV assignments 20 times. In a later analysis, co-occurring TCRs were grouped with DBSCAN, and TCRdist sequence similarity was added when clustering was performed within HLA-allele-positive subsets. Repertoires with fewer than 30,000 or more than 120,000 public chains were left out of co-occurrence clustering, as were five repertoires with anomalous nucleotide sharing. TCRdb stores this immuneACCESS table with in-frame sequences only. Part of the clones is absent; in the studies checked, under half of the shortfall reflects unresolved V genes, and no reason is known for the rest. The V and J calls and clone size are taken from that table; D and trimming were inferred from the DNA. Within this sample are fewer than 250,000 clones, with roughly four fifths of them counted one time only. The ten largest clonotypes hold around 2% of the sample.

About this clone itself: Its recognized antigen is unknown. No much larger clone exists at a distance of one base, and base qualities are not known.

Reading from cysteine to phenylalanine, the CDR3 counts 13 amino acids. Here the CDR3 DNA is all that survives: 39 bases in frame from base 1. V loses 6 bases of germline sequence and J loses 4 bases, and the interval between the two ends is 12 bases. CDR1 and CDR2 are drawn from the germline V gene (reference sequence): MNHNY, SVGAGI. Points the paper makes about the study in general: A cluster of highly shared sequence variants was judged likely to be a technical artifact of the sequencing pipeline. In an earlier analysis of about 540 of the donors, most TCR beta V segments were observed in productive rearrangements about 87% or about 30% of the time, broadly matching IMGT annotations. When HLA alleles, especially DR and DQ, strongly co-occurred, attributing TCR associations to individual alleles was difficult. A later analysis found that HLA-associated TCR beta chains were more clonally expanded and had lower generation probabilities than equally common non-associated chains. In a later analysis, 15,000 to 20,000 TCR beta sequences were associated with specific HLA alleles at a false discovery rate of 0.05. In a later analysis, most CMV-associated TCR beta chains were found to appear HLA-restricted, with HLA associations seemingly driven largely by CMV exposure. In a later analysis, several top co-occurrence clusters were reported to appear linked to parvovirus B19, influenza, CMV and Epstein-Barr virus. Most TCR sequences were observed very rarely across donors, whereas some public TCRs were present in many individuals. Roughly uniform sequencing depth across donors was assumed in presence/absence analyses, although this assumption may not hold. A total of about 180 TCR beta chains were listed by the study as associated with cytomegalovirus. Linkage disequilibrium might explain the correlated functional status among segregating V segments, but an unknown experimental factor could not be ruled out. Some IMGT-functional V segments, including TRBV6-2 and TRBV6-3, could not be told apart with the 87-base-pair reads, so those segments were excluded. The classifier was reported to diagnose cytomegalovirus status with high specificity and sensitivity in both the original cohort and the validation cohort. In a later analysis, TCR association rates were found to vary across HLA loci, with the most associated TCRs seen for DRB1 alleles and the fewest for HLA-C alleles. CMV serostatus was the only immune exposure information available for the cohort. Compared with the 666-donor mean, donors in an Asian-associated ancestry cluster had fewer N-insertions in productive TCRs, according to a later genetic analysis. HLA typing was unavailable for some donors at each locus, so association tests used only the typed subset. In a later genetic analysis, a missense DCLRE1C variant was associated with V-gene and J-gene trimming of TCR beta chains, and the association was replicated in an independent cohort. The authors suggested that the approach could potentially be extended to other disease states and immunological phenotypes. A further reported finding was that TCR beta sequences accurately predicted the HLA-A and HLA-B alleles for most subjects in the first cohort. Three of the identified cytomegalovirus-associated TCR beta chains were confirmed in vitro to be specific for cytomegalovirus antigens. In this cohort, only TCR beta chains were sequenced, and detectable features were limited by the absence of alpha or paired-chain data. The earlier analysis of 587 of the donors excluded fewer than 20 rarely observed V segments, including chromosome 9 orphons, because counts were too low.

The cohort was made up of approximately 700 healthy bone marrow donors. At the time of sampling, all cohort members were nominally healthy, though unrecorded immune exposures were likely present. The donor was CMV seronegative and belonged to the group of 352 seronegative cohort members. Each donor provided a peripheral blood sample, and peripheral blood mononuclear cells were used for TCR beta sequencing. Genomic DNA was extracted from the blood cell samples with the Qiagen DNeasy Blood Extraction Kit. Here the chain combines TRBV6-6 and TRBJ1-1, with the D gene too uncertain to name. The sequence derives from a man between 18 and 35 years old in good health and CMV-seronegative. The source material was PBMCs. For the CDR3, the sequence is CASSLIIGTEAFF. The DNA sequence is given as TGTGCCAGCAGCCTTATAATCGGCACTGAAGCTTTCTTT.